This T cell receptor beta chain was found in a study of cytomegalovirus exposure and HLA in healthy donors. Study details: Researchers found that about 82% of 398 genotyped donors fell within the Caucasian-associated ancestry cluster.

The study, taken as a whole, reports: Association of a missense DCLRE1C variant with TCR beta V- and J-gene trimming was reported in a later analysis. Reportedly, cytomegalovirus status was diagnosed with high sensitivity and specificity. It was only CMV serostatus that was available as immune exposure information.

PCR was performed using 60 Vbeta and 13 Jbeta primers. The data were produced by immunoSEQ multiplex PCR, yet TCRdb's version contains in-frame clones alone and is incomplete. The table records 75,000 to 100,000 clones, about three quarters of them present only once. V lost 2 bases and J lost 0, with 11 bases in between. The CDR3 contains 16 residues. Germline-derived CDR1 and CDR2 are MNHNS and SASEGT. As regards this clone: Its antigen is currently unknown.

This sequence originates from a man aged 60 to 69 in good health and CMV-seronegative. V and J are TRBV6-1 and TRBJ1-3; D is undetermined. Sequenced material: PBMCs. Written as DNA, the CDR3 is TGTGCCAGCAGTGAATGGATGGGGAGCTCTGGAAACACCATATATTTT. This translates into CASSEWMGSSGNTIYF.